This T cell receptor (beta chain) emerged from a study of blood T cell repertoires in COVID-19. Per the authors' pipeline: It was from reference gene primer amplification that nucleated cell counts were estimated. Sequenced by immunoSEQ multiplex PCR; TCRdb stores in-frame clones only, minus some. V, J and clone size derive from that table, while D and trimming were established from the DNA sequence. Of roughly 200,000 clones in the sample, 75% to 85% were seen once. Germline CDR1 is LNHDA and CDR2 is SQIVND (reference sequence). V lost 1 base and J 4 bases, leaving 10 bases between the germline ends. CDR3 length: 15 residues. In Seattle, patients joined the study during active infection and were tracked longitudinally.

The sample comprised peripheral blood. The clonotype was recovered from a middle-aged woman with COVID-19, enrolled during active disease. This rearrangement joins TRBV19 to TRBJ1-4, with D possibly TRBD1 on 5 matching bases. The CDR3 region has the DNA TGTGCCAGTAGTATAGGACAGTCACTTAATGAAAAACTGTTTTTT. Translated: CASSIGQSLNEKLFF. The variable domain in full, completed from reference TRBV19 and TRBJ1-4, reads DGGITQSPKYLFRKEGQNVTLSCEQNLNHDAMYWYRQDPGQGLRLIYYSQIVNDFQKGDIAEGYSVSREKKESFPLTVTSAQKNPTAFYLCASSIGQSLNEKLFFGSGTQLSVL.